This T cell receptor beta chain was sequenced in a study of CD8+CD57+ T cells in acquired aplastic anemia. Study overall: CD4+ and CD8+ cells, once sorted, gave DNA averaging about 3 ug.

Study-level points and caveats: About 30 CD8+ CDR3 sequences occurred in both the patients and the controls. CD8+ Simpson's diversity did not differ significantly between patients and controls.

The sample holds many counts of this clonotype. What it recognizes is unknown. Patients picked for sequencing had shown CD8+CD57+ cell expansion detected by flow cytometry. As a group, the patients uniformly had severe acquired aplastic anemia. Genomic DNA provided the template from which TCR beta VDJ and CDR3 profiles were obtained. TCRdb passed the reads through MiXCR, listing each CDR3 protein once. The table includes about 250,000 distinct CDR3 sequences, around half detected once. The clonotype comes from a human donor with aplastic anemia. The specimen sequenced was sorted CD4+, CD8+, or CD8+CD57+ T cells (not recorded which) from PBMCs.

In DNA, the CDR3 is TGTGCCAGCAGCTTGACTAGCGGGGGCTACGAGCAGTACTTC. This codes for CASSLTSGGYEQYF. The V call is TRBV11-2, the J call TRBJ2-7, with 12 nucleotides matching TRBD2. The CDR3 extends over 14 amino acids. CDR1 and CDR2 from the germline V gene are SGHAT and FQNNGV. Trimming removed 3 bases from V and 3 bases from J; junction bases left unmatched: 0.